Sequencing of this TCR beta chain was carried out in a study of shared clonotypes between healthy human individuals. Clones were sequenced by immunoSEQ multiplex PCR, and TCRdb holds only the in-frame ones, with some missing. The data contain 2,500,000 or so clones, around 90% of them singletons. This CDR3 contains 13 residues. With 5 bases clipped from V and 6 bases from J, the junction kept 4 bases outside the gene matches. Germline CDR1 is SNHLY and CDR2 is FYNNEI. The source of this sequence is a man aged 18 to 29 in good health. Some clones in this sample may be carry-over from other donors' samples. V and J are TRBV2 and TRBJ2-3; 8 nucleotides align to TRBD1. The sample taken for sequencing was naive CD4+ T cells from PBMCs. As for subset: CD45RA+ positively selected. The DNA for the CDR3 is TGTGCCAGCAGTCAGGACAGGGCGGATACGCAGTATTTT. Protein product: CASSQDRADTQYF.